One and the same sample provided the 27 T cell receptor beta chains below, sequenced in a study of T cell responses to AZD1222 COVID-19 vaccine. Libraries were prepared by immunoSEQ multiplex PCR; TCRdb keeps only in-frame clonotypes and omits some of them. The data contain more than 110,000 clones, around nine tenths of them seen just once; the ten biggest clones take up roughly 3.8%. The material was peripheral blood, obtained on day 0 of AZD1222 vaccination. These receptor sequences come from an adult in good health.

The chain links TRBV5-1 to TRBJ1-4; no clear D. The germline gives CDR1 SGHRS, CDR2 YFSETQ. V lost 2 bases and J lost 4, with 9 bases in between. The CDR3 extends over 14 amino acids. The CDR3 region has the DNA TGCGCCAGCAGCTTTGGGCAGGATAATGAAAAACTGTTTTTT. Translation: CASSFGQDNEKLFF.

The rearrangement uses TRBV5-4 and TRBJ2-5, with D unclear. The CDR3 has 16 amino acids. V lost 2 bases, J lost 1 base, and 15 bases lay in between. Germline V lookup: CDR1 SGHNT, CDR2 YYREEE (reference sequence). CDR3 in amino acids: CASSFPVLHGQETQYF. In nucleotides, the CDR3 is TGTGCCAGCAGCTTTCCCGTGCTTCACGGCCAAGAGACCCAGTACTTC.

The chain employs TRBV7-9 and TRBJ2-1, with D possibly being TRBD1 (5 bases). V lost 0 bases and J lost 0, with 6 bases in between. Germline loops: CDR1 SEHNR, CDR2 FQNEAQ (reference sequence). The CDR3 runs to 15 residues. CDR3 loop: CASSLARGSYNEQFF. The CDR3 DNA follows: TGTGCCAGCAGCTTAGCAAGGGGCTCCTACAATGAGCAGTTCTTC.

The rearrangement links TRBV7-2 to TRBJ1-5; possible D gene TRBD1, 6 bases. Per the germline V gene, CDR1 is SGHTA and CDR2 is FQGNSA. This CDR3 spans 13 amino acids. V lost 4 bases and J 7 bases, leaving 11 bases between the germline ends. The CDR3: CASSSDRKQPQHF. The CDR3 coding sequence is TGTGCCAGCAGCTCTGACAGGAAGCAGCCCCAGCATTTT.

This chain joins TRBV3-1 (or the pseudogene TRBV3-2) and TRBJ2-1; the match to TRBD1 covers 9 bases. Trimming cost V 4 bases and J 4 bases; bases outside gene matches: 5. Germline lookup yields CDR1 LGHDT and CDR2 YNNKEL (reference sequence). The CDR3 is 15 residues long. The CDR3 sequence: CASSLGQGSYNEQFF. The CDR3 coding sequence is TGTGCCAGCAGCCTTGGACAGGGGTCTTACAATGAGCAGTTCTTC.

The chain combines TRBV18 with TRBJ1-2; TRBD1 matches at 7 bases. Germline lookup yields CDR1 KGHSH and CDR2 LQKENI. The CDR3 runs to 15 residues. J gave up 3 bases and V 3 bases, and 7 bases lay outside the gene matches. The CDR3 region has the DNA TGTGCCAGCTCACCTCGACAGGGCCTGTACTATGGCTACACCTTC. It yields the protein CASSPRQGLYYGYTF.

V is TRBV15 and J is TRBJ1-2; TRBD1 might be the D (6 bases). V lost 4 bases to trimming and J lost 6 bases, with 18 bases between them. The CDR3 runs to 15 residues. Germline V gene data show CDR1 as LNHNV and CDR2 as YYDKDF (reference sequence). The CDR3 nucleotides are TGTGCCACCAGCAAGAGGGGGTGGAGGATTCATGGCTACACCTTC. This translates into CATSKRGWRIHGYTF.

CDR3 DNA sequence: TGTGCCAGCACTAGCGGACGAGCCTACGAGCAGTACTTC. It codes for CASTSGRAYEQYF. The chain recombines TRBV2 with TRBJ2-7, with 7 bases aligning to TRBD2. From germline, CDR1 is SNHLY and CDR2 FYNNEI. V trimming: 7 bases; J trimming: 2 bases; junction bases outside the gene matches: 5. This CDR3 contains 13 residues.

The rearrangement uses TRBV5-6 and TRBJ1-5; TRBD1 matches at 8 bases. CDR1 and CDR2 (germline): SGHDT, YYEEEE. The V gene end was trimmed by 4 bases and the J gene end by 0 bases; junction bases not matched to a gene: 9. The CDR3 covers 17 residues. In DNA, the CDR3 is TGTGCCAGCAGCGCCTCCGGGACAGGTTATAGCAATCAGCCCCAGCATTTT. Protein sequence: CASSASGTGYSNQPQHF.

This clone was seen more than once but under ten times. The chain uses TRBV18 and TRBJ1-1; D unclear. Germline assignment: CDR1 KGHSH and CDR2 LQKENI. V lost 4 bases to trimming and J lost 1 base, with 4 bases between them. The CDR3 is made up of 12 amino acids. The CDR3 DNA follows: TGTGCCAGCTCACAGGCGAACACTGAAGCTTTCTTT. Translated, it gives CASSQANTEAFF.

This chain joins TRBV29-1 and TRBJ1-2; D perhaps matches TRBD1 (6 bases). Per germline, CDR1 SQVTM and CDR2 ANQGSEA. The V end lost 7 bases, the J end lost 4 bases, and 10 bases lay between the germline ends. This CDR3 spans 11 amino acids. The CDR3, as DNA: TGCAGCGGGGGACACTTCTATGGCTACACCTTC. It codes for CSGGHFYGYTF.

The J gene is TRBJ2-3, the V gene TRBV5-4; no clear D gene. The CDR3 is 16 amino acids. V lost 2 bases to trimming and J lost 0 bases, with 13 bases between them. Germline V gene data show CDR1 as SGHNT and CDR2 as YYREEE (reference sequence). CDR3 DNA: TGTGCCAGCAGCTTCGGAGTGGAAGCTAGCACAGATACGCAGTATTTT. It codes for CASSFGVEASTDTQYF.

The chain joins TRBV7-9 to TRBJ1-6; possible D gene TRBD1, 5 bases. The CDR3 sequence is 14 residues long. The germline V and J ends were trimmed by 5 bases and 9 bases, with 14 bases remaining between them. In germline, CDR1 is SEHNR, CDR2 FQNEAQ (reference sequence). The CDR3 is CASSAGQQSSPLHF. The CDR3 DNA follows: TGTGCCAGCAGCGCCGGACAACAATCTTCACCCCTCCACTTT.

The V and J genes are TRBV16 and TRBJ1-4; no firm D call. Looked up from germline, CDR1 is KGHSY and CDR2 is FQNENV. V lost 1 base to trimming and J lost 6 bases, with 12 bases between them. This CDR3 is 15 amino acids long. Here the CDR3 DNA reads TGTGCCAGCAGCCAATACCAGCAGGAGGATGAAAAACTGTTTTTT. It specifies CASSQYQQEDEKLFF.

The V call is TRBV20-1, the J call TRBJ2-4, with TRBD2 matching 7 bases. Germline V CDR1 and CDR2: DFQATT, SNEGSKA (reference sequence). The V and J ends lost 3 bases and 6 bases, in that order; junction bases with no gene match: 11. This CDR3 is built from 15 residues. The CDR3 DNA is TGCAGTGCTAGTGAGATGGGAGGGGTTGGAAACATTCAGTACTTC. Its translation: CSASEMGGVGNIQYF.

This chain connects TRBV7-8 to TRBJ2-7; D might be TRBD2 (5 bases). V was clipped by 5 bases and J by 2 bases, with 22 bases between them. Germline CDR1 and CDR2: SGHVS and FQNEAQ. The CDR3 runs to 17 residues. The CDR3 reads CASSLPARTRLTYEQYF. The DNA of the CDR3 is TGTGCCAGCAGCCTACCGGCCCGGACTCGTTTAACCTACGAGCAGTACTTC. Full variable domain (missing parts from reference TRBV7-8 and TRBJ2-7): GAGVSQSPRYKVAKRGQDVALRCDPISGHVSLFWYQQALGQGPEFLTYFQNEAQLDKSGLPSDRFFAERPEGSVSTLKIQRTQQEDSAVYLCASSLPARTRLTYEQYFGPGTRLTVT.

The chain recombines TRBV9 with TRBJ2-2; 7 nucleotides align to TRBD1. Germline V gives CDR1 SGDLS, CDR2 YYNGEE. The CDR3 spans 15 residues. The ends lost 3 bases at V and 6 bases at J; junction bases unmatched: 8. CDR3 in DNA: TGTGCCAGCAGCGACTGGGACAGAGTTCCCGGGGAGCTGTTTTTT. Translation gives CASSDWDRVPGELFF.

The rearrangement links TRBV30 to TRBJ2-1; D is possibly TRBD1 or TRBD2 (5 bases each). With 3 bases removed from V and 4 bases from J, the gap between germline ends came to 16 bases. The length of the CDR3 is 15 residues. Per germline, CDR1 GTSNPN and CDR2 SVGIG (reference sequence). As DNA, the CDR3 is TGTGCCTGGAGAATACCGGGACGGTGGTACAATGAGCAGTTCTTC. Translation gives CAWRIPGRWYNEQFF.

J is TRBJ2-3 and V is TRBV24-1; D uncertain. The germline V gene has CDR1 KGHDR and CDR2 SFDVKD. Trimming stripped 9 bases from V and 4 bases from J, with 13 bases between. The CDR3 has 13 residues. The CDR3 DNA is TGTGCCACCGCTGGGCAAAACGCAGATACGCAGTATTTT. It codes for CATAGQNADTQYF.

The CDR3 nucleotides read TGTGCCAGCAGCGTAGTCGGTAGCGTCAATGAGCAGTTCTTC. It translates to CASSVVGSVNEQFF. The V call is TRBV9, the J call TRBJ2-1; TRBD2 is a possible D gene (5 bases). Trimming removed 0 bases from V and 6 bases from J, with 10 bases in between. The CDR3 extends over 14 amino acids. CDR1 is SGDLS and CDR2 is YYNGEE in the germline V gene.

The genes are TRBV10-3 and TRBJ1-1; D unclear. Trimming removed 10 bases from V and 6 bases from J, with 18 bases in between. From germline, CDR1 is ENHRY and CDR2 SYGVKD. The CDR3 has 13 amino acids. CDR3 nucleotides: TGTGCCACCTCGGGCCGCGAGTTGTCTGAAGCTTTCTTT. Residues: CATSGRELSEAFF.

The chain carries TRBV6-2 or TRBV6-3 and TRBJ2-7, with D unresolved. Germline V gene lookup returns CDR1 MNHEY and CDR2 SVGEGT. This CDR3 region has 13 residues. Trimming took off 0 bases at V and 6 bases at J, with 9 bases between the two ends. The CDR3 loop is CASSYSGSFEQYF. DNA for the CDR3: TGTGCCAGCAGTTACTCGGGGTCGTTCGAGCAGTACTTC.

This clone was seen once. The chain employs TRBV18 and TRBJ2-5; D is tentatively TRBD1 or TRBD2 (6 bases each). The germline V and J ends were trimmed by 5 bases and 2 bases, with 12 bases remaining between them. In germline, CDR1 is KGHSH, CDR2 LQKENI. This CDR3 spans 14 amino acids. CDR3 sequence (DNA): TGTGCCAGCTCAGGAGGGGGGTATCAAGAGACCCAGTACTTC. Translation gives CASSGGGYQETQYF.

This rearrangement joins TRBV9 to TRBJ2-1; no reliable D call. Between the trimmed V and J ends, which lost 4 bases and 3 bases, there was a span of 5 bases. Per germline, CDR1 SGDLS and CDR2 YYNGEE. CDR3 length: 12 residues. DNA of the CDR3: TGTGCCAGCAGCCGTGACTACAATGAGCAGTTCTTC. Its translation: CASSRDYNEQFF.

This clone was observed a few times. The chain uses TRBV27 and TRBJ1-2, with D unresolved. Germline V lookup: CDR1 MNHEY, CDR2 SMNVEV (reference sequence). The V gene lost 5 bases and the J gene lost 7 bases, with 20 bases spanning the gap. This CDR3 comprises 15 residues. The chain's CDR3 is CASSDPPPREGGYTF. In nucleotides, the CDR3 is TGTGCCAGCAGTGACCCCCCGCCAAGGGAGGGTGGCTACACCTTC.

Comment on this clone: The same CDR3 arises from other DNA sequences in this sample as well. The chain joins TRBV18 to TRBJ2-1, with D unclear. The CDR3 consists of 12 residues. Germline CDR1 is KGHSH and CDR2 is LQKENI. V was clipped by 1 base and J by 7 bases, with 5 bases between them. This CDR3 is CASSPLGNEQFF. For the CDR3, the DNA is TGTGCCAGCTCACCACTCGGGAATGAGCAGTTCTTC.

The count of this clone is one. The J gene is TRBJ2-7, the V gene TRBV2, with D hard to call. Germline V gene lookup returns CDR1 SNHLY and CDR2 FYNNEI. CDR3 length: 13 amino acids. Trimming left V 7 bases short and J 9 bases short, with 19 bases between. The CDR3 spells CASTPPGSGVQYF. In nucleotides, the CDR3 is TGTGCCAGCACTCCGCCCGGCTCTGGAGTGCAGTACTTC.